This T cell receptor (beta chain) was captured by sequencing in a study of blood T cells in healthy people across ages. A sample-barcoded 5' primer and a J-beta primer mix were used in a second PCR of about 6 to 11 cycles. Using its own MiXCR run on the 5' RACE reads, TCRdb lists one record per CDR3 protein. The repertoire holds approximately 800,000 distinct CDR3 sequences, with roughly three fifths as singletons. The CDR3 loop spans 17 amino acids. The junction had 19 bases not matched to a gene; V was cut back by 1 base and J by 11 bases. Germline CDR1 and CDR2: LGHDT and YNNKEL (reference sequence). This clonotype was recorded once.

This sequence originates from a man between 40 and 49 years old in good health. V usage is TRBV3-1 and J usage is TRBJ2-5; 7 nucleotides match TRBD2. The sequenced sample was blood. DNA for the CDR3: TGTGCCAGCAGCCAAGTACTCGGAGCGGGGAACTACAATGAGCAGTACTTC. Its protein product is CASSQVLGAGNYNEQYF.